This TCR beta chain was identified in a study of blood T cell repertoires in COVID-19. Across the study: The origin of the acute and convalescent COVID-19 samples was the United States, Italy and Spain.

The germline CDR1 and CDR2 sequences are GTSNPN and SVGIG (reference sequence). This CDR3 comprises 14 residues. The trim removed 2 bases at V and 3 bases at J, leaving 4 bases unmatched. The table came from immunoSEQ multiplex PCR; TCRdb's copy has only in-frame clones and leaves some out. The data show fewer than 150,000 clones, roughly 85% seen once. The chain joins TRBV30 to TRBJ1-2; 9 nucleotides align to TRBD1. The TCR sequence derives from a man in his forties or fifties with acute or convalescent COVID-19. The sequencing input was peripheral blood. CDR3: CAWSSGQGYYGYTF. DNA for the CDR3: TGTGCCTGGAGTTCGGGACAGGGCTACTATGGCTACACCTTC.